This T cell receptor beta chain was recorded in a study of Graves' ophthalmopathy and Graves' hyperthyroidism. For repertoire sequencing, the TCR beta CDR3 regions were amplified from RNA transcripts. HTBI primers primed a first-round RT-PCR, and a second-round multiplex PCR followed. TCRdb reprocessed the multiplex PCR reads with MiXCR, giving one entry per CDR3 protein. The sample consists of just over 600,000 distinct CDR3 sequences, about 20% of them appearing once. The CDR3 loop spans 12 amino acids. CDR1 and CDR2 from the germline V gene are SQVTM and ANQGSEA. The V gene lost 7 bases and the J gene lost 7 bases, with 16 bases spanning the gap.

This TCR was recovered from a woman younger than 30 with stable Graves' hyperthyroidism. Some clones in this sample may be carry-over from other donors' samples. The sequenced material came from peripheral blood. The chain has TRBV29-1 and TRBJ2-5, with D possibly TRBD2 on 6 matching bases. The CDR3 region is CSAGGDSGTQYF. The DNA for the CDR3 is TGCAGCGCCGGGGGTGACAGCGGGACCCAGTACTTC. Combining the CDR3 with reference TRBV29-1 and TRBJ2-5 gives the whole variable domain SAVISQKPSRDICQRGTSLTIQCQVDSQVTMMFWYRQQPGQSLTLIATANQGSEATYESGFVIDKFPISRPNLTFSTLTVSNMSPEDSSIYLCSAGGDSGTQYFGPGTRLLVL.